This TCR beta chain was identified in a study of blood T cell repertoires in COVID-19. Study as a whole: From T cells, B-cell-depleted T cells, or PBMCs came the material, which was cDNA or gDNA.

V shed 7 bases, J shed 6 bases, and the junction held 15 bases outside the gene matches. Germline lookup yields CDR1 SQVTM and CDR2 ANQGSEA. This CDR3 contains 14 residues. Seattle patients were enrolled during active infection and followed longitudinally. The data were produced by immunoSEQ multiplex PCR, yet TCRdb's version contains in-frame clones alone and is incomplete. This table has a few hundred thousand clones, roughly 90% appearing once. The source of this sequence is a woman aged 25 to 39 with COVID-19, enrolled during active disease. The chain has TRBV29-1 and TRBJ2-7; 7 positions agree with TRBD2. Sample: peripheral blood. The CDR3 DNA sequence: TGCAGCGCAGTTGGATTTGCGGGGGAGGCCGAGCAGTACTTC. It is translated as CSAVGFAGEAEQYF.